The 27 T cell receptor beta chains reported below all come from one sample, sequenced in a study of OX40 agonist ivuxolimab in advanced cancers. Preparation of the library involved the immunoSEQ multiplex PCR assay. TCRdb carries this immuneACCESS record with in-frame sequences only. Its versions omit some clonotypes, under half of them owing to an unresolved V gene in the studies checked, with the rest unexplained. Present in this sample are about 81,000 clones, just over 90% of which were seen just once. Jointly, the top ten make up roughly an eighth of the sample. This specimen consisted of CD4+ or CD8+ T cells sorted from blood, obtained in a trial of the OX40 agonist ivuxolimab. The receptor set was obtained from an adult with an advanced solid tumor such as melanoma, head and neck, liver or kidney cancer.

This clone was recorded a few times. The chain has TRBV13 and TRBJ1-1; 9 positions match TRBD1. Germline CDR1 and CDR2: PRHDT and FYEKMQ (reference sequence). V trimming: 6 bases; J trimming: 4 bases; junction bases outside the gene matches: 6. There are 14 residues in the CDR3. The CDR3 coding sequence is TGTGCCAGCAGTTCTGGACAGGGGTCCACTGAAGCTTTCTTT. It translates to CASSSGQGSTEAFF.

V is TRBV5-1 and J is TRBJ2-7; the D is unclear. With 3 bases removed from V and 12 bases from J, the gap between germline ends came to 10 bases. Germline V lookup: CDR1 SGHRS, CDR2 YFSETQ. The CDR3 spans 10 residues. CDR3 amino acids: CASSWPLGYF. CDR3 DNA sequence: TGCGCCAGCAGCTGGCCCCTGGGGTACTTC.

The chain uses TRBV15 and TRBJ1-2; possible D gene TRBD1, 5 bases. CDR1 and CDR2 from the germline V gene are LNHNV and YYDKDF (reference sequence). Trimming left V 0 bases short and J 5 bases short, with 19 bases between. This CDR3 contains 17 residues. The DNA of the CDR3 is TGTGCCACCAGCAGAGATGAGGCGAGGACAATGTTATATGGCTACACCTTC. Translated: CATSRDEARTMLYGYTF. Complete variable domain (other parts from reference TRBV15 and TRBJ1-2): DAMVIQNPRYQVTQFGKPVTLSCSQTLNHNVMYWYQQKSSQAPKLLFHYYDKDFNNEADTPDNFQSRRPNTSFCFLDIRSPGLGDTAMYLCATSRDEARTMLYGYTFGSGTRLTVV.

The rearrangement links TRBV6-5 to TRBJ2-3; D may be TRBD2 (5 bases). Germline CDR1 MNHEY, CDR2 SVGAGI. This CDR3 spans 14 amino acids. The V end lost 3 bases, the J end lost 1 base, and 8 bases lay between the germline ends. In DNA form, the CDR3 reads TGTGCCAGCAGTTATGACTACGGCACAGATACGCAGTATTTT. It yields the protein CASSYDYGTDTQYF.

The chain carries TRBV11-2 and TRBJ1-1, with D perhaps TRBD1 (5 bases). V was trimmed by 1 base and J by 2 bases, leaving 17 bases between them. The CDR3 totals 17 residues. The germline V gene has CDR1 SGHAT and CDR2 FQNNGV. DNA for the CDR3: TGTGCCAGCAGCTTAGTCCCAGGGATGGGGTTAAACACTGAAGCTTTCTTT. This codes for CASSLVPGMGLNTEAFF.

The chain uses TRBV6-5 and TRBJ1-2, with TRBD1 as a possible D gene (5 bases). V lost 0 bases to trimming and J lost 2 bases, with 13 bases between them. Germline loops: CDR1 MNHEY, CDR2 SVGAGI. The CDR3 covers 16 residues. CDR3 coding DNA: TGTGCCAGCAGTTACTCGGGCAGGGAAGGGAACTATGGCTACACCTTC. Amino acids: CASSYSGREGNYGYTF.

The chain joins TRBV25-1 to TRBJ2-2; 10 nucleotides line up with TRBD1. Germline CDR1 MGHDK, CDR2 SYGVNS. Trimming at V came to 1 base and at J to 6 bases, leaving 8 bases not matched to a gene. CDR3 length equals 17 residues. The CDR3 protein is CASSEWGQGFGAGELFF. The CDR3 coding sequence is TGTGCCAGCAGTGAATGGGGACAGGGGTTTGGGGCCGGGGAGCTGTTTTTT.

The rearrangement links TRBV9 to TRBJ1-2; the match to TRBD1 covers 11 bases. The CDR3 length is 15 residues. V was pared by 3 bases and J by 3 bases, with 4 bases of the junction left unmatched. Germline CDR1 is SGDLS and CDR2 is YYNGEE. The DNA of the CDR3 is TGTGCCAGCAGCGGGACAGGGGGCGCCCACTATGGCTACACCTTC. Residues: CASSGTGGAHYGYTF.

The V and J genes are TRBV27 and TRBJ1-1; TRBD1 agrees at 7 bases. Germline lookup yields CDR1 MNHEY and CDR2 SMNVEV (reference sequence). The CDR3 is 14 amino acids. V was clipped by 5 bases and J by 4 bases; unmatched bases: 7. CDR3 in DNA: TGTGCCAGCAGTACCCAAGACAGGGCCACTGAAGCTTTCTTT. Translation gives CASSTQDRATEAFF.

The genes are TRBV19 and TRBJ2-5; D ambiguous. This CDR3 contains 13 residues. Trimming left V 5 bases short and J 1 base short, with 8 bases between. From germline, CDR1 is LNHDA and CDR2 SQIVND (reference sequence). The DNA for the CDR3 is TGTGCCAGTAGTTACTTTTTCCAAGAGACCCAGTACTTC. Translation gives CASSYFFQETQYF.

This clone was detected only once. The chain is built from TRBV28 and TRBJ2-2; 7 bases align to TRBD1. The trim removed 3 bases at V and 2 bases at J, leaving 3 bases unmatched. This CDR3 is built from 15 residues. Germline assignment: CDR1 MDHEN and CDR2 SYDVKM. The CDR3 nucleotides are TGTGCCAGCAGTTTCACAGGGGACAACACCGGGGAGCTGTTTTTT. Its translation is CASSFTGDNTGELFF.

The rearrangement links TRBV19 to TRBJ1-5, with D possibly being TRBD1 (5 bases). Trimming pared 8 bases from V and 3 bases from J, leaving 14 bases between. Germline V CDR1 and CDR2: LNHDA, SQIVND (reference sequence). The CDR3 loop spans 14 amino acids. The CDR3 DNA reads as TGTGCCAGTCGGAGGGAGGGGTACAATCAGCCCCAGCATTTT. Amino acid sequence: CASRREGYNQPQHF.

This clone showed up just a few times. The chain employs TRBV27 and TRBJ2-7; 10 nucleotides line up with TRBD2. This CDR3 comprises 14 residues. V was clipped by 1 base and J by 9 bases; unmatched bases: 6. Germline lookup yields CDR1 MNHEY and CDR2 SMNVEV (reference sequence). Here the CDR3 DNA reads TGTGCCAGCAGTTTATATAGCGGGGGGTCCGGGCAGTACTTC. Translation: CASSLYSGGSGQYF.

V usage is TRBV27 and J usage is TRBJ2-1; D is uncertain. Trimming removed 6 bases from V and 7 bases from J, with 10 bases in between. The CDR3 is made up of 12 amino acids. Germline CDR1 reads MNHEY; CDR2 reads SMNVEV (reference sequence). The CDR3 loop is CASSSPGNEQFF. As DNA, the CDR3 is TGTGCCAGCAGCTCCCCTGGGAATGAGCAGTTCTTC.

The chain couples TRBV4-1 to TRBJ2-7; TRBD1 is a possible D gene (5 bases). Germline assignment: CDR1 MGHRA and CDR2 YSYEKL. CDR3 length: 14 amino acids. Trimming shortened V by 3 bases and J by 4 bases, and 13 bases separated the two germline ends. CDR3 DNA sequence: TGCGCCAGCAGCCAGGGATCAGGGCCATACGAGCAGTACTTC. It specifies CASSQGSGPYEQYF.

The rearrangement uses TRBV29-1 and TRBJ2-1; D might be TRBD1 (6 bases). From germline, CDR1 is SQVTM and CDR2 ANQGSEA. This CDR3 contains 14 residues. V was pared by 0 bases and J by 2 bases, with 8 bases between. The CDR3 loop is CSVEDEGAYNEQFF. The DNA for the CDR3 is TGCAGCGTTGAAGACGAGGGGGCCTACAATGAGCAGTTCTTC.

This clone was recorded once. J is TRBJ1-2 and V is TRBV21-1; TRBD1 is taken as the D call from the table, unchecked against the DNA. TRBV21-1 is termed a pseudogene. The CDR3 is 13 amino acids. DNA for the CDR3: TGTGCCAGCAGAGGGGGACACCACTATGGCTACACCTTC. This translates into CASRGGHHYGYTF.

The chain joins TRBV5-6 to TRBJ2-6; TRBD1 agrees at 11 bases. J lost 6 bases, V lost 4 bases, and 9 bases had no gene match. The CDR3 has 17 residues. CDR1 is SGHDT, CDR2 YYEEEE, per germline. The DNA of the CDR3 is TGTGCCAGCAGCCCCACCGGGACAGGGGGGGAGGCCAACGTCCTGACTTTC. As protein: CASSPTGTGGEANVLTF.

The sample holds one count of this clone. The chain has TRBV2 and TRBJ1-1; 9 bases line up with TRBD1. With 8 bases clipped from V and 1 base from J, the junction kept 5 bases outside the gene matches. This CDR3 comprises 14 residues. In germline, CDR1 is SNHLY, CDR2 FYNNEI. The CDR3 sequence: CASPGQGRNTEAFF. CDR3 sequence (DNA): TGTGCCAGCCCTGGACAGGGGCGGAACACTGAAGCTTTCTTT.

The chain joins TRBV4-2 to TRBJ1-2; D ambiguous. With 4 bases removed from V and 6 bases from J, the gap between germline ends came to 15 bases. From germline, CDR1 is LGHNA and CDR2 YNFKEQ. The CDR3 extends over 14 amino acids. The CDR3 loop is CASSPEARQHGYTF. The CDR3, as DNA: TGTGCCAGCAGCCCAGAGGCCAGACAACATGGCTACACCTTC.

The chain carries TRBV6-1 and TRBJ1-3; no clear D. Per the germline V gene, CDR1 is MNHNS and CDR2 is SASEGT. The V gene lost 11 bases and the J gene lost 5 bases, with 22 bases spanning the gap. There are 15 residues in the CDR3. The CDR3 spells CAERPEGSVRNTIYF. The CDR3 nucleotides read TGTGCCGAAAGACCCGAGGGCAGTGTGAGAAACACCATATATTTT.

The chain is built from TRBV4-1 and TRBJ2-1; 11 bases fit TRBD2. The CDR3 runs 20 residues. J lost 1 base, V lost 2 bases, and 13 bases had no gene match. Germline-derived CDR1 and CDR2 are MGHRA and YSYEKL. CDR3 nucleotide sequence: TGCGCCAGCAGCCAACTCGGGAGTAGCGGGAGGGGCTGGTCCTACAATGAGCAGTTCTTC. Encoded protein: CASSQLGSSGRGWSYNEQFF.

The chain employs TRBV4-1 and TRBJ2-7, with D uncertain. The V end lost 3 bases, the J end lost 3 bases, and 3 bases lay between the germline ends. CDR3 size: 11 residues. CDR1 MGHRA and CDR2 YSYEKL come from the germline V gene. CDR3: CASSQNYEQYF. The CDR3 DNA sequence: TGCGCCAGCAGCCAGAACTACGAGCAGTACTTC.

The chain carries TRBV27 and TRBJ1-2, with 7 positions matching TRBD1. This CDR3 region has 15 residues. CDR1 and CDR2 (germline): MNHEY, SMNVEV (reference sequence). The V gene end was trimmed by 7 bases and the J gene end by 3 bases; junction bases not matched to a gene: 11. CDR3 nucleotide sequence: TGTGCCAGCACCCCTATAGGGGGCAGAGACTATGGCTACACCTTC. Its protein is CASTPIGGRDYGYTF.

The chain recombines TRBV5-4 with TRBJ2-1, with 8 positions matching TRBD2. V was pared by 3 bases and J by 4 bases, with 9 bases of the junction left unmatched. The CDR3 is 16 residues long. Looked up from germline, CDR1 is SGHNT and CDR2 is YYREEE (reference sequence). Here the CDR3 DNA reads TGTGCCAGCAGCTCTTTAGCGGGATCTTTGTACAATGAGCAGTTCTTC. Protein product: CASSSLAGSLYNEQFF.

V gene TRBV5-1 combines with J gene TRBJ1-6, with D possibly matching TRBD1 (5 bases). Germline-derived CDR1 and CDR2 are SGHRS and YFSETQ. The CDR3 covers 17 residues. The V end lost 0 bases, the J end lost 7 bases, and 17 bases lay between the germline ends. The DNA for the CDR3 is TGCGCCAGCAGCTTGGTAGGGGCCCCGGGTGCCAATTCACCCCTCCACTTT. This codes for CASSLVGAPGANSPLHF.

The chain couples TRBV27 to TRBJ1-5, with D uncertain. This CDR3 has 14 residues. The ends were cut back, 0 bases at V and 6 bases at J, with 9 bases in the middle. From germline, CDR1 is MNHEY and CDR2 SMNVEV (reference sequence). This CDR3 reads CASSLSLLGQPQHF. The CDR3 DNA sequence: TGTGCCAGCAGTTTATCCTTACTTGGTCAGCCCCAGCATTTT.